The 12 T cell receptor beta chains presented below share a single source sample, sequenced in a study of cytomegalovirus exposure and HLA in healthy donors. The PCR was carried out with 60 Vbeta primers and 13 Jbeta primers. Only in-frame clones appear in the TCRdb table, and some are missing; sequencing was by immunoSEQ multiplex PCR. The sample includes around 130,000 clones, roughly 85% of them seen just once. The sample was PBMCs. The receptor set was obtained from a woman between 25 and 40 years old in good health and CMV-seropositive.

The chain uses TRBV10-3 and TRBJ2-1, with TRBD2 matching over 7 bases. Trimming took 0 bases from V and 7 from J; bases not matched to a gene: 6. The CDR3 length is 15 residues. The germline gives CDR1 ENHRY, CDR2 SYGVKD. CDR3 in DNA: TGTGCCATCAGTGAGTCTAGTGGGGGGGGTAATGAGCAGTTCTTC. As protein: CAISESSGGGNEQFF.

This clone has only one observation. The sample contains more than one DNA sequence encoding this CDR3. V and J are TRBV5-1 and TRBJ1-5, with TRBD1 matching over 9 bases. In germline, CDR1 is SGHRS, CDR2 YFSETQ. The CDR3 sequence is 14 residues long. Trimming cost V 4 bases and J 4 bases; bases outside gene matches: 3. The CDR3 DNA reads as TGCGCCAGCAGCCCCGGACAGGGGAATCAGCCCCAGCATTTT. Translating gives CASSPGQGNQPQHF.

This rearrangement joins TRBV4-1 to TRBJ1-3, with TRBD1 matching 8 bases. The CDR3 is 15 residues long. V shed 4 bases and J 4 bases; nucleotides not matched to a gene: 6. CDR1 is MGHRA, CDR2 YSYEKL, per germline. The CDR3 here is CASSRMDREGNTIYF. DNA of the CDR3: TGCGCCAGCAGCCGGATGGACAGGGAAGGAAACACCATATATTTT.

The rearrangement links TRBV7-3 to TRBJ2-1, with D possibly TRBD2 on 5 matching bases. This CDR3 has 16 residues. The germline V gene encodes CDR1 SGHTA and CDR2 FQGTGA. The germline V and J ends were trimmed by 1 base and 3 bases, with 13 bases remaining between them. The CDR3 coding sequence is TGTGCCAGCAGCTTAAAAAGTTCCAGCGGCTACAATGAGCAGTTCTTC. Its translation: CASSLKSSSGYNEQFF.

This chain connects TRBV6-6 to TRBJ1-2; TRBD1 is a possible D gene (5 bases). This CDR3 is 13 amino acids long. From germline, CDR1 is MNHNY and CDR2 SVGAGI (reference sequence). The germline V and J ends were trimmed by 5 bases and 2 bases, with 9 bases remaining between them. CDR3 loop: CASSRTGNYGYTF. DNA for the CDR3: TGTGCCAGCAGTCGTACAGGAAACTATGGCTACACCTTC.

The chain links TRBV5-1 to TRBJ1-6; 7 nucleotides match TRBD1. The junction had 8 bases not matched to a gene; V was cut back by 7 bases and J by 7 bases. This CDR3 has 14 amino acids. Per germline, CDR1 SGHRS and CDR2 YFSETQ. The CDR3 DNA reads TGCGCCAGCCACACCGGGACAGACAATTCACCCCTCCACTTT. This encodes CASHTGTDNSPLHF.

J is TRBJ2-1 and V is TRBV9; D may be TRBD2 (5 bases). This CDR3 contains 14 residues. Germline loops: CDR1 SGDLS, CDR2 YYNGEE. Trimming removed 4 bases from V and 5 bases from J, with 13 bases in between. The CDR3 bases are TGTGCCAGCAGCCCCCGTAGCGCAGACAATGAGCAGTTCTTC. The encoded protein is CASSPRSADNEQFF.

The chain joins TRBV16 to TRBJ2-2; D is uncertain. The CDR3 totals 14 residues. Trimming took off 2 bases at V and 7 bases at J, with 11 bases between the two ends. Germline lookup yields CDR1 KGHSY and CDR2 FQNENV. The CDR3 DNA sequence: TGTGCCAGCAGCCAAAGTGCCCCCGGCGGGGAGCTGTTTTTT. Amino acid sequence: CASSQSAPGGELFF.

The chain recombines TRBV7-2 with TRBJ1-4; 7 bases align to TRBD1. The CDR3 covers 14 residues. Trimming at V came to 6 bases and at J to 8 bases, leaving 9 bases not matched to a gene. The germline V gene encodes CDR1 SGHTA and CDR2 FQGNSA. The CDR3 loop is CASRKTGRWEKLFF. The DNA of the CDR3 is TGTGCCAGCAGGAAGACAGGGCGTTGGGAAAAACTGTTTTTT.

A single count supports this clone. V and J are TRBV10-2 and TRBJ1-5, with a weak D call TRBD1 (6 bases). The V end lost 4 bases, the J end lost 0 bases, and 13 bases lay between the germline ends. The germline CDR1 and CDR2 sequences are WSHSY and SAAADI. This CDR3 contains 16 residues. The CDR3 reads CASSGQGTSSNQPQHF. The CDR3 region has the DNA TGCGCCAGCAGTGGGCAGGGGACCTCTAGCAATCAGCCCCAGCATTTT.

This clone came up a few times. The chain carries TRBV5-1 and TRBJ2-1; 10 bases agree with TRBD2. Per germline, CDR1 SGHRS and CDR2 YFSETQ. The junction had 14 bases not matched to a gene; V was cut back by 5 bases and J by 3 bases. The CDR3 is made up of 18 amino acids. The CDR3 coding sequence is TGCGCCAGCAGGGGGCCTCTCCCCGGGACTAGCGACTACAATGAGCAGTTCTTC. It codes for CASRGPLPGTSDYNEQFF.

This clone was detected once. The chain uses TRBV5-6 and TRBJ2-1; perhaps TRBD1 as D (6 bases). V lost 4 bases, J lost 3 bases, and 11 bases lay in between. This CDR3 spans 14 amino acids. The V gene's germline CDR1 is SGHDT and CDR2 YYEEEE. The CDR3 loop reads CASSAGQFYNEQFF. The CDR3 region has the DNA TGTGCCAGCAGCGCAGGACAGTTCTACAATGAGCAGTTCTTC.